The next 19 T cell receptor beta chains were all read from a single sample in a study of a mutant IDH1 vaccine in newly diagnosed glioma. Repertoires were generated with immunoSEQ multiplex PCR, while TCRdb's copy carries only in-frame clones and drops some. The profile covers nearly 50,000 clones, with about 88% appearing a single time and around 4.5% taken by the ten largest. Noted time point: week 47, end of study. Doses consisted of 300 ug of mutant IDH1 20-mer peptide each, paired with topical imiquimod. Which antigens these TCRs recognize remains unknown. Source: PBMCs, taken from a glioma patient whose treatment included an IDH1 peptide vaccine. These TCRs come from a woman aged 25 to 39 with glioma. Some clones in this sample may be carry-over from other donors' samples.

The chain carries TRBV11-2 and TRBJ1-4, with a possible D match to TRBD1 (6 bases). The CDR3 spans 14 residues. Between the trimmed V and J ends, which lost 3 bases and 6 bases, there was a span of 11 bases. Germline lookup yields CDR1 SGHAT and CDR2 FQNNGV. The CDR3 DNA is TGTGCCAGCAGCTTCACGGCAGGGGATGAAAAACTGTTTTTT. Translating gives CASSFTAGDEKLFF.

V usage is TRBV29-1 and J usage is TRBJ2-1, with TRBD1 matching over 8 bases. CDR1 is SQVTM and CDR2 is ANQGSEA in the germline V gene. V gave up 6 bases and J gave up 7 bases; unmatched junction bases: 8. CDR3 length: 13 amino acids. CDR3 amino acids: CSVTQGDGNEQFF. CDR3 sequence (DNA): TGCAGCGTCACACAGGGGGACGGGAATGAGCAGTTCTTC.

The CDR3 protein is CASSERGGDQPQHF. The CDR3 nucleotides are TGTGCCAGCAGTGAACGAGGCGGGGATCAGCCCCAGCATTTT. The V gene is TRBV6-1, the J gene TRBJ1-5; D unresolved. CDR1 is MNHNS, CDR2 SASEGT, per germline. V gave up 2 bases and J gave up 5 bases, with 10 bases separating them. The CDR3 contains 14 residues.

This rearrangement joins TRBV19 to TRBJ1-2; TRBD1 matches at 7 bases. The CDR3 has 16 amino acids. Germline assignment: CDR1 LNHDA and CDR2 SQIVND (reference sequence). V shed 9 bases, J shed 8 bases, and the junction held 21 bases outside the gene matches. As DNA, the CDR3 is TGTGCCAGCGAAGGGGGTACCTCGGTGCAGGGGGACGGCTACACCTTC. This translates into CASEGGTSVQGDGYTF.

The chain is built from TRBV5-4 and TRBJ2-7; D may be TRBD2 (7 bases). The CDR3 runs 13 residues. V was cut by 2 bases and J by 3 bases, with 9 bases left in between. Germline values: CDR1 SGHNT, CDR2 YYREEE (reference sequence). The CDR3 bases are TGTGCCAGCAGCTTAGGGGGGGACTACGAGCAGTACTTC. Translated: CASSLGGDYEQYF.

This clone came up a few times. This chain joins TRBV28 and TRBJ1-2; 8 positions match TRBD1. Trimming took 6 bases from V and 4 from J; bases not matched to a gene: 4. CDR1 is MDHEN, CDR2 SYDVKM, per germline. This CDR3 comprises 13 residues. The CDR3 DNA sequence: TGTGCCAGCAGCGCTACAGGGGGCTATGGCTACACCTTC. As protein: CASSATGGYGYTF.

This clone has a handful of counts. The rearrangement uses TRBV27 and TRBJ1-5; D remains unclear. Trimming removed 5 bases at V and 0 bases at J, with 2 bases between. The germline V gene encodes CDR1 MNHEY and CDR2 SMNVEV (reference sequence). The CDR3 length is 12 residues. The CDR3 bases are TGTGCCAGCAGTGTTAGCAATCAGCCCCAGCATTTT. It is translated as CASSVSNQPQHF.

This chain links TRBV5-4 with TRBJ1-1; D is unclear. The CDR3 is made up of 13 amino acids. V was shortened by 7 bases and J by 1 base, with 11 bases between the two germline ends. In germline, CDR1 is SGHNT, CDR2 YYREEE (reference sequence). CDR3 nucleotides: TGTGCCAGCGGGTACTCCGGGAACACTGAAGCTTTCTTT. Translation: CASGYSGNTEAFF. Using reference TRBV5-4 and TRBJ1-1 for the parts outside the CDR3, the full variable domain is ETGVTQSPTHLIKTRGQQVTLRCSSQSGHNTVSWYQQALGQGPQFIFQYYREEENGRGNFPPRFSGLQFPNYSSELNVNALELDDSALYLCASGYSGNTEAFFGQGTRLTVV.

This clone was found once. The V and J genes are TRBV29-1 and TRBJ2-7; possible D gene TRBD1, 6 bases. V dropped 7 bases and J dropped 7 bases, with 17 bases sitting between them. Germline CDR1 SQVTM, CDR2 ANQGSEA. The CDR3 totals 12 residues. CDR3 sequence: CSDRYRAGEQYF. CDR3 nucleotide sequence: TGCAGCGACCGATACAGGGCCGGGGAGCAGTACTTC.

The CDR3 DNA reads as TGTGCCAGCAGTCCCCCCCCCAGGGTGAACACTGAAGCTTTCTTT. Protein sequence: CASSPPPRVNTEAFF. The chain recombines TRBV27 with TRBJ1-1; possibly TRBD1 for D (5 bases). The CDR3 loop spans 15 amino acids. The V and J ends lost 5 bases and 0 bases respectively, with 13 bases between them. CDR1 MNHEY and CDR2 SMNVEV come from the germline V gene (reference sequence).

The J gene is TRBJ2-1, the V gene TRBV20-1; D not resolved. The germline gives CDR1 DFQATT, CDR2 SNEGSKA (reference sequence). The CDR3 has 11 residues. V lost 5 bases to trimming and J lost 5 bases, with 7 bases between them. Written as DNA, the CDR3 is TGCAGTGCTTCTTGGAACAATGAGCAGTTCTTC. It encodes CSASWNNEQFF.

CDR3 DNA sequence: TGTGCCAGCAGCTATGGAGGGGGTAAAGACTATGGCTACACCTTC. Translated, it gives CASSYGGGKDYGYTF. This rearrangement joins TRBV7-9 to TRBJ1-2, with D possibly being TRBD1 (6 bases). CDR1 is SEHNR and CDR2 is FQNEAQ in the germline V gene (reference sequence). This CDR3 region has 15 residues. The ends were cut back, 4 bases at V and 3 bases at J, with 15 bases in the middle.

CDR3 in amino acids: CASSFTGGRVYEQYF. The DNA of the CDR3 is TGTGCCAGCAGCTTTACAGGGGGGCGGGTCTACGAGCAGTACTTC. The chain links TRBV7-9 to TRBJ2-7, with 8 bases that match TRBD1. The trim removed 3 bases at V and 3 bases at J, leaving 7 bases unmatched. The CDR3 is 15 amino acids. Germline CDR1 is SEHNR and CDR2 is FQNEAQ (reference sequence).

The genes are TRBV6-6 and TRBJ2-5; TRBD1 agrees at 9 bases. The germline gives CDR1 MNHNY, CDR2 SVGAGI (reference sequence). The CDR3 length is 13 residues. Trimming at V came to 6 bases and at J to 5 bases, leaving 4 bases not matched to a gene. The chain's CDR3 is CASSQDRGETQYF. The CDR3 bases are TGTGCCAGCAGCCAGGACAGGGGTGAGACCCAGTACTTC.

The CDR3 sequence is CSVYSGDQPQHF. DNA for the CDR3: TGCAGCGTGTACAGTGGAGATCAGCCCCAGCATTTT. The chain couples TRBV29-1 to TRBJ1-5; D is undetermined. Germline CDR1 reads SQVTM; CDR2 reads ANQGSEA. The CDR3 is made up of 12 amino acids. The V end lost 6 bases, the J end lost 5 bases, and 11 bases lay between the germline ends.

V usage is TRBV6-5 and J usage is TRBJ1-2, with D unresolved. The V gene lost 0 bases and the J gene lost 4 bases, with 9 bases spanning the gap. Germline values: CDR1 MNHEY, CDR2 SVGAGI. The CDR3 covers 14 residues. CDR3 sequence (DNA): TGTGCCAGCAGTTACTCAGGAGGGTCCTATGGCTACACCTTC. Protein product: CASSYSGGSYGYTF.

The rearrangement links TRBV7-8 to TRBJ2-7; a possible D gene is TRBD1 (6 bases). CDR3 length equals 14 residues. Germline V CDR1 and CDR2: SGHVS, FQNEAQ. Trimming left V 5 bases short and J 3 bases short, with 14 bases between. CDR3 nucleotides: TGTGCCAGCAGCGGACGCGCAGGGGACTACGAGCAGTACTTC. Translation gives CASSGRAGDYEQYF.

The V call is TRBV7-9, the J call TRBJ1-1; D gene unclear. The CDR3 covers 14 residues. Germline loops: CDR1 SEHNR, CDR2 FQNEAQ (reference sequence). The V end was cut by 2 bases, the J end by 0 bases, with 7 bases between. The CDR3 region has the DNA TGTGCCAGCAGCTTAAACCATGTGAACACTGAAGCTTTCTTT. Translated, it gives CASSLNHVNTEAFF.

The chain has TRBV30 and TRBJ2-7, with a tentative D call TRBD1 (6 bases). The CDR3 has 13 residues. With 7 bases removed from V and 2 bases from J, the gap between germline ends came to 15 bases. The germline V gene encodes CDR1 GTSNPN and CDR2 SVGIG (reference sequence). Here the CDR3 reads CALTGSTAYEQYF. DNA for the CDR3: TGTGCCTTAACAGGGTCTACGGCCTACGAGCAGTACTTC.